This T cell receptor (beta chain) was recorded in a study of blood T cell repertoires in COVID-19. TCRdb keeps only in-frame clones here, not all; method: immunoSEQ multiplex PCR. This table has under 200,000 clones, approximately 79% appearing once. This clone was seen more than once but under ten times. The CDR3 covers 13 residues. Germline lookup yields CDR1 LNHDA and CDR2 SQIVND (reference sequence). V shed 7 bases and J shed 13 bases, with 17 bases lying between them. V and J are TRBV19 and TRBJ1-6; D perhaps matches TRBD1 (5 bases). This clonotype was obtained from an elderly woman with acute or convalescent COVID-19. The sequencing input was peripheral blood. CDR3 protein: CASTQRGGTPLHF. The DNA for the CDR3 is TGTGCCAGTACCCAACGGGGGGGTACTCCCCTCCACTTT.